This T cell receptor (beta chain) derives from a study of identical twins' blood T cells (dated by TCRdb to the early 2010s). With respect to the entire study: The approximately twelve libraries, six for the alpha chain and six for the beta chain, yielded 50 million or so Illumina reads in total. TCR alpha and beta chain repertoires of three pairs of monozygous twins were compared using next-generation sequencing to assess genetic influence on repertoire formation.

Six healthy women forming three monozygous twin pairs were used as donors. All three twin pairs had been reared together, and it was thought likely that the same infectious agents and vaccines had been met by these twin pairs. RNA was isolated from peripheral blood mononuclear cells and used to prepare TCR cDNA libraries. Remarks on this clonotype: Its antigen has not been determined. Base qualities were left out, and no much larger clone turns up one base away.

The investigation overall reported the following: The number of shared CDR3 clonotypes between two donors was mainly determined by the product of their cloneset sizes, and twins did not clearly deviate from this trend. Among the most abundant TCRbeta clonotypes, each donor shared more CDR3 sequences with her twin than with unrelated donors. V gene usage was reported to be markedly more similar within twin pairs than between unrelated donors, even among non-selected out-of-frame TCRbeta clonotypes. The proposed role of the TCRalpha J segment in MHC recognition during thymic selection was stated to require validation by independent studies. Because the twins were raised together, environmental influences could not be ruled out as an explanation for the similarity between twins.

The library was generated by 5' RACE. The sequencer was an Illumina Genome Analyzer IIx. The RNA-based TCR cDNA libraries were made using a previously described protocol that was modified in several ways. Sample-specific barcodes were introduced on both ends of each TCR cDNA library during cDNA synthesis and amplification to prevent cross-contamination. In the paper's pipeline: Between about 90,000 and nearly 550,000 clonotypes were identified per individual, and roughly 2 to 3.6 million CDR3-containing reads were obtained per library. Reads with improper barcode index combinations were discarded, after which clonesets were built for each library with the MiTCR software. During the assembly of CDR3 clonotypes by MiTCR, low-quality reads were filtered or rescued and PCR and sequencing errors were corrected. Artificial out-of-frame clonotypes were removed by being mapped to in-frame sequences, with one indel in the CDR3 allowed. Similarity in V and J gene usage between donors was calculated as the Jensen-Shannon divergence divided by the mean entropy. Through fastp at Q25 and MiXCR, TCRdb rebuilt clones from the public reads, retaining in-frame beta chains. Every entry covers one CDR3 protein and lists the most common genes and DNA from its rows. These V and J calls are TCRdb output, not the study's own analysis. The sample table holds roughly 380,000 distinct CDR3 sequences, of which about 28% were seen once. The ten most abundant clones make up about 6% of the sample.

The CDR3 holds 14 amino acids from the cysteine to the phenylalanine. CDR3 DNA only is kept here, 42 bases in frame from base 1. CDR1 and CDR2, per the germline V gene, are MNHEY and SVGAGI. The V end loses 2 bases and the J end loses 7 bases, and a stretch of 9 bases separates them. The sequencing input was PBMCs. The source is a woman aged 18 to 55 in good health. The chain is assembled from TRBV6-5 and TRBJ1-6; no D gene is confidently identified. CDR3 reads: CASSYVGYNSPLHF. The DNA sequence is TGTGCCAGCAGTTACGTGGGGTACAATTCACCCCTCCACTTT.